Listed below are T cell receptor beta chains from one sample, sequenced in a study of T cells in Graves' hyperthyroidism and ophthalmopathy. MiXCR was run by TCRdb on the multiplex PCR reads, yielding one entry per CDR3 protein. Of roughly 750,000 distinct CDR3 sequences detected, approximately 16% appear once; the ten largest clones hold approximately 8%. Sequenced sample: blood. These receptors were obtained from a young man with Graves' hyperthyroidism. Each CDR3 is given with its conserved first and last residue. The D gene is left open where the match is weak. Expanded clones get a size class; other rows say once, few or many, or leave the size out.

CDR3nt: TGTGCCAGCAGGGCCGGGACAGTTAGCAATCAGCCCCAGCATTTT; CDR3aa: CASRAGTVSNQPQHF; v_gene: TRBV2; j_gene: TRBJ1-5; d_gene: TRBD1; abundance: many
CDR3nt: TGTGCCAGCAGGGGACTGCACTCCTACGAGCAGTACTTC; CDR3aa: CASRGLHSYEQYF; v_gene: TRBV12-3/TRBV12-4; j_gene: TRBJ2-7; d_gene: .; abundance: .
CDR3nt: TGTGCCAGCAGTTTTATTGGGCGTTTCTCCTACAATGAGCAGTTCTTC; CDR3aa: CASSFIGRFSYNEQFF; v_gene: TRBV27; j_gene: TRBJ2-1; d_gene: .; abundance: .
CDR3nt: TGTGCCAGCAGTCCGCAGTCTACAGGGTCCTATGGCTACACCTTC; CDR3aa: CASSPQSTGSYGYTF; v_gene: TRBV27; j_gene: TRBJ1-2; d_gene: .; abundance: .
CDR3nt: TGCAGTGCTAGAGCTGTGACAGGGTCGTCCGAGCAGTACTTC; CDR3aa: CSARAVTGSSEQYF; v_gene: TRBV20-1; j_gene: TRBJ2-7; d_gene: TRBD1; abundance: few
CDR3nt: TGTGCCATCAGTGAGTCGACGGGGGGACTAGCGGGAGTCAACAAATACAATGAGCAGTTCTTC; CDR3aa: CAISESTGGLAGVNKYNEQFF; v_gene: TRBV10-3; j_gene: TRBJ2-1; d_gene: TRBD2; abundance: .
CDR3nt: TGTGCCAGCAGTTATCTCCCAACGGGCCTGGGGGCAGATACGCAGTATTTT; CDR3aa: CASSYLPTGLGADTQYF; v_gene: TRBV28; j_gene: TRBJ2-3; d_gene: .; abundance: many
CDR3nt: TGTGCCAGCAGTCCCCTCTATCGGGAGAGCACAGATACGCAGTATTTT; CDR3aa: CASSPLYRESTDTQYF; v_gene: TRBV27; j_gene: TRBJ2-3; d_gene: .; abundance: .
CDR3nt: TGTGCCATCAGACCAACTAGCGTGAGCTCCTACAATGAGCAGTTCTTC; CDR3aa: CAIRPTSVSSYNEQFF; v_gene: TRBV10-3; j_gene: TRBJ2-1; d_gene: TRBD2; abundance: few
CDR3nt: TGTGCCAGCAGTAAGCTACAGACAGGATCCGGGAAAAACATTCAGTACTTC; CDR3aa: CASSKLQTGSGKNIQYF; v_gene: TRBV2; j_gene: TRBJ2-4; d_gene: .; abundance: many
CDR3nt: TGTGCCAGCAGCCCGGATAGCGGAAACACAGATACGCAGTATTTT; CDR3aa: CASSPDSGNTDTQYF; v_gene: TRBV5-4; j_gene: TRBJ2-3; d_gene: .; abundance: few
CDR3nt: TGTGCCAGCAGTTTCCGAGTAGCGGGAGAAGGAGAGACCCAGTACTTC; CDR3aa: CASSFRVAGEGETQYF; v_gene: TRBV12-3/TRBV12-4; j_gene: TRBJ2-5; d_gene: TRBD2; abundance: few
CDR3nt: TGTGCCAGCAGTTCCACGGGACTAGCGGGACGGGGTGAGCAGTTCTTC; CDR3aa: CASSSTGLAGRGEQFF; v_gene: TRBV27; j_gene: TRBJ2-1; d_gene: TRBD2; abundance: few
CDR3nt: TGTGCCAGCAGCGTAGAGGGAACGCCCTACGAGCAGTACTTC; CDR3aa: CASSVEGTPYEQYF; v_gene: TRBV9; j_gene: TRBJ2-7; d_gene: .; abundance: many
CDR3nt: TGTGCCAGCGGGGTAGCGGTCAACCCTCAAGAGACCCAGTACTTC; CDR3aa: CASGVAVNPQETQYF; v_gene: TRBV9; j_gene: TRBJ2-5; d_gene: .; abundance: .
CDR3nt: TGTGCCAGCAGCGGGGATAGCGGATACAATGAGCAGTTCTTC; CDR3aa: CASSGDSGYNEQFF; v_gene: TRBV7-9; j_gene: TRBJ2-1; d_gene: .; abundance: many
CDR3nt: TGTGCCAGCAGCGTAGGACCCGACGGCTATGGCTACACCTTC; CDR3aa: CASSVGPDGYGYTF; v_gene: TRBV9; j_gene: TRBJ1-2; d_gene: .; abundance: .
CDR3nt: TGTGCCAGCAGCTCGGTCAGAACAGGGTCCTATGGCTACACCTTC; CDR3aa: CASSSVRTGSYGYTF; v_gene: TRBV11-2; j_gene: TRBJ1-2; d_gene: .; abundance: once
CDR3nt: TGTGCCAGCAGTTTTTTGGGTCAGCCCCAGCATTTT; CDR3aa: CASSFLGQPQHF; v_gene: TRBV28; j_gene: TRBJ1-5; d_gene: .; abundance: many
CDR3nt: TGTGCCAGCAGTTTATTCCAGTACGAGCAGTACTTC; CDR3aa: CASSLFQYEQYF; v_gene: TRBV28; j_gene: TRBJ2-7; d_gene: .; abundance: many
CDR3nt: TGTGCCAGCAGCTCTAGGACCGATGGCTACACCTTC; CDR3aa: CASSSRTDGYTF; v_gene: TRBV5-6; j_gene: TRBJ1-2; d_gene: .; abundance: few
CDR3nt: TGCAGCGTTGAAACAACAGGGGGTTACAATGAGCAGTTCTTC; CDR3aa: CSVETTGGYNEQFF; v_gene: TRBV29-1; j_gene: TRBJ2-1; d_gene: TRBD1; abundance: .
CDR3nt: TGTGCCAGCAGCTTAGGCAGGGGGCGCGACTATGGCTACACCTTC; CDR3aa: CASSLGRGRDYGYTF; v_gene: TRBV7-6; j_gene: TRBJ1-2; d_gene: TRBD1; abundance: many
CDR3nt: TGTGCCAGCAGCCCAGGACCGGGATCAGGTGAAGCTTTCTTT; CDR3aa: CASSPGPGSGEAFF; v_gene: TRBV7-9; j_gene: TRBJ1-1; d_gene: .; abundance: .
CDR3nt: TGTGCCAGTAGGGGCCAGGGGAACCAAGAGACCCAGTACTTC; CDR3aa: CASRGQGNQETQYF; v_gene: TRBV19; j_gene: TRBJ2-5; d_gene: .; abundance: few
CDR3nt: TGTGCCAGCAGCCATCCCGGGACAGAAAGGACCGATACGCAGTATTTT; CDR3aa: CASSHPGTERTDTQYF; v_gene: TRBV5-4; j_gene: TRBJ2-3; d_gene: TRBD1; abundance: few
CDR3nt: TGTGCCAGCAGCGCTGCCCCCTACAATGAGCAGTTCTTC; CDR3aa: CASSAAPYNEQFF; v_gene: TRBV11-2; j_gene: TRBJ2-1; d_gene: .; abundance: many
CDR3nt: TGTGCCAGCAGTTACTCGACCGGGCTCCTGTTCACAGATACGCAGTATTTT; CDR3aa: CASSYSTGLLFTDTQYF; v_gene: TRBV6-2/TRBV6-3; j_gene: TRBJ2-3; d_gene: .; abundance: many
CDR3nt: TGTGCCAGCAGTTTATTGGGCGGGAAGGACACAGATACGCAGTATTTT; CDR3aa: CASSLLGGKDTDTQYF; v_gene: TRBV28; j_gene: TRBJ2-3; d_gene: .; abundance: .
CDR3nt: TGCAGCGTTTGGGGTAGAGGCCACGAGCAGTACTTC; CDR3aa: CSVWGRGHEQYF; v_gene: TRBV29-1; j_gene: TRBJ2-7; d_gene: .; abundance: many
CDR3nt: TGTGCCAGCAGCTCAACTAGCGCCCCAGGGCTCGAGCAGTACTTC; CDR3aa: CASSSTSAPGLEQYF; v_gene: TRBV7-2; j_gene: TRBJ2-7; d_gene: TRBD2; abundance: many
CDR3nt: TGTGCCAGCAGTGAGGCCACAGGGGGCGGATCTGAAGCTTTCTTT; CDR3aa: CASSEATGGGSEAFF; v_gene: TRBV25-1; j_gene: TRBJ1-1; d_gene: TRBD1; abundance: .
CDR3nt: TGTGCCAGCAGTCCGCTCACTTGGACAGGCTGGTTTCTGTACTTC; CDR3aa: CASSPLTWTGWFLYF; v_gene: TRBV6-1; j_gene: TRBJ2-5; d_gene: TRBD1; abundance: many
CDR3nt: TGCAGCGTTGAGATCGCGCTAGCGGGAGGGGAGCTGTTTTTT; CDR3aa: CSVEIALAGGELFF; v_gene: TRBV29-1; j_gene: TRBJ2-2; d_gene: TRBD2; abundance: many
CDR3nt: TGTGCCAGCAGTCCCCCTCTCACGTTTAGGCATGAGCAGTTCTTC; CDR3aa: CASSPPLTFRHEQFF; v_gene: TRBV28; j_gene: TRBJ2-1; d_gene: .; abundance: few
CDR3nt: TGTGCCAGCTCACCCTCACAGAATCAGCCCCAGCATTTT; CDR3aa: CASSPSQNQPQHF; v_gene: TRBV18; j_gene: TRBJ1-5; d_gene: .; abundance: many
CDR3nt: TGTGCCAGCAGCTTGTATAGCACTGAAGCTTTCTTT; CDR3aa: CASSLYSTEAFF; v_gene: TRBV11-2; j_gene: TRBJ1-1; d_gene: .; abundance: many
CDR3nt: TGTGCCAGCTCATCCCTGCGGGGCAGGGTAGCCTACGAGCAGTACTTC; CDR3aa: CASSSLRGRVAYEQYF; v_gene: TRBV18; j_gene: TRBJ2-7; d_gene: .; abundance: many
CDR3nt: TGTGCCAGCAGTATCCGGGACTCGGACACCATATATTTT; CDR3aa: CASSIRDSDTIYF; v_gene: TRBV6-2/TRBV6-3; j_gene: TRBJ1-3; d_gene: .; abundance: .
CDR3nt: TGTGCCAGCGCCGGGAGCGGGAGAAAAAACATTCAGTACTTC; CDR3aa: CASAGSGRKNIQYF; v_gene: TRBV12-3/TRBV12-4; j_gene: TRBJ2-4; d_gene: TRBD2; abundance: many
CDR3nt: TGTGCCAGCAGCTTTTCCCCCCAGTCCAACACTGAAGCTTTCTTT; CDR3aa: CASSFSPQSNTEAFF; v_gene: TRBV5-5; j_gene: TRBJ1-1; d_gene: .; abundance: .
CDR3nt: TGTGCCAGCGGCGGGAGCCGGCCAGATACGCAGTATTTT; CDR3aa: CASGGSRPDTQYF; v_gene: TRBV9; j_gene: TRBJ2-3; d_gene: TRBD2; abundance: .
CDR3nt: TGTGCTAGTGGTTTTACAGGGCTAGAGACCCAGTACTTC; CDR3aa: CASGFTGLETQYF; v_gene: TRBV12-5; j_gene: TRBJ2-5; d_gene: .; abundance: many
CDR3nt: TGCAGCGTCCCCGCCCTAGCGGGAGAGGGAGAGACCCAGTACTTC; CDR3aa: CSVPALAGEGETQYF; v_gene: TRBV29-1; j_gene: TRBJ2-5; d_gene: TRBD2; abundance: .
CDR3nt: TGTGCCAGCAGCCAAGATGAAACCCACGAAGGGGAGACCCAGTACTTC; CDR3aa: CASSQDETHEGETQYF; v_gene: TRBV3-1; j_gene: TRBJ2-5; d_gene: .; abundance: .
CDR3nt: TGTGCCACCAGTGATCCTCGACAGGGTAATCAGCCCCAGCATTTT; CDR3aa: CATSDPRQGNQPQHF; v_gene: TRBV24-1; j_gene: TRBJ1-5; d_gene: TRBD1; abundance: few
CDR3nt: TGTGCCAGCTCACCACCTTTGGCCGATACGCAGTATTTT; CDR3aa: CASSPPLADTQYF; v_gene: TRBV18; j_gene: TRBJ2-3; d_gene: .; abundance: few
CDR3nt: TGCAGCTCTGACTGGGGCGGCACAGATACGCAGTATTTT; CDR3aa: CSSDWGGTDTQYF; v_gene: TRBV29-1; j_gene: TRBJ2-3; d_gene: .; abundance: .